The 23 T cell receptor beta chains presented below share a single source sample, sequenced in a study of cytomegalovirus exposure and HLA in healthy donors. TCRdb's copy holds only in-frame clones and misses some; the assay was immunoSEQ multiplex PCR. This table holds 100,000 or so clones, about 95% found once. The sequencing sample was made of PBMCs. Receptor source: a woman aged 18-29 years in good health and CMV-seronegative.

The rearrangement joins TRBV30 to TRBJ1-5, with 9 positions matching TRBD1. J lost 7 bases, V lost 5 bases, and 6 bases had no gene match. The CDR3 contains 13 residues. Looked up from germline, CDR1 is GTSNPN and CDR2 is SVGIG (reference sequence). The CDR3 coding sequence is TGTGCCTGGTCTACAGGGGGCGCACAGCCCCAGCATTTT. The encoded protein is CAWSTGGAQPQHF.

V gene TRBV18 combines with J gene TRBJ2-2; TRBD2 aligns across 8 bases. This CDR3 is built from 15 residues. CDR1 is KGHSH and CDR2 is LQKENI in the germline V gene. V was clipped by 4 bases and J by 4 bases; unmatched bases: 5. CDR3 protein: CASSLDSGGTGELFF. In DNA, the CDR3 is TGTGCCAGCTCACTCGACAGCGGGGGCACCGGGGAGCTGTTTTTT. The full variable domain, with the rest looked up from reference TRBV18 and TRBJ2-2, is NAGVMQNPRHLVRRRGQEARLRCSPMKGHSHVYWYRQLPEEGLKFMVYLQKENIIDESGMPKERFSAEFPKEGPSILRIQQVVRGDSAAYFCASSLDSGGTGELFFGEGSRLTVL.

The chain has TRBV29-1 and TRBJ1-2; 7 bases are a match to TRBD1. With 6 bases clipped from V and 4 bases from J, the junction kept 8 bases outside the gene matches. Germline assignment: CDR1 SQVTM and CDR2 ANQGSEA. This CDR3 region has 13 residues. CDR3 amino acids: CSVPDRAPYGYTF. For the CDR3, the DNA is TGCAGCGTACCAGACAGGGCCCCCTATGGCTACACCTTC.

The V gene is TRBV4-1, the J gene TRBJ2-7; no clear D gene. CDR1 is MGHRA and CDR2 is YSYEKL in the germline V gene. The length of the CDR3 is 15 residues. The V end was cut by 1 base, the J end by 5 bases, with 15 bases between. CDR3 region: CASSQVLVATHEQYF. CDR3 nucleotides: TGCGCCAGCAGCCAAGTATTAGTAGCAACCCACGAGCAGTACTTC.

V is TRBV5-6 and J is TRBJ1-2; D not certain. This CDR3 spans 14 amino acids. V was trimmed by 4 bases and J by 7 bases, leaving 17 bases between them. Per germline, CDR1 SGHDT and CDR2 YYEEEE. The CDR3 sequence is CASSPDGGQVGYTF. The CDR3, as DNA: TGTGCCAGCAGCCCAGATGGTGGGCAGGTTGGCTACACCTTC.

The rearrangement joins TRBV2 to TRBJ1-2; possible D gene TRBD1, 6 bases. With 1 base removed from V and 2 bases from J, the gap between germline ends came to 11 bases. This CDR3 contains 15 residues. The germline gives CDR1 SNHLY, CDR2 FYNNEI. The CDR3, as DNA: TGTGCCAGCAGTGAAGGGACAGTTAACAACTATGGCTACACCTTC. Translating it yields CASSEGTVNNYGYTF. The complete variable domain, with remaining parts taken from reference TRBV2 and TRBJ1-2, reads EPEVTQTPSHQVTQMGQEVILRCVPISNHLYFYWYRQILGQKVEFLVSFYNNEISEKSEIFDDQFSVERPDGSNFTLKIRSTKLEDSAMYFCASSEGTVNNYGYTFGSGTRLTVV.

The V gene is TRBV5-5, the J gene TRBJ1-4; unclear D gene. Germline-derived CDR1 and CDR2 are SGHKS and YYEKEE (reference sequence). This CDR3 is built from 18 residues. V shed 1 base and J shed 4 bases, with 20 bases lying between them. The DNA for the CDR3 is TGTGCCAGCAGCTTGCCCTCCTTATCGACATCTATTAATGAAAAACTGTTTTTT. Translating it yields CASSLPSLSTSINEKLFF.

CDR3 sequence: CASSTSAGGPYEQYF. The CDR3 DNA follows: TGTGCCAGCAGCACCTCGGCAGGGGGCCCCTACGAGCAGTACTTC. V and J are TRBV6-1 and TRBJ2-7, with 8 bases fitting TRBD1. CDR1 is MNHNS, CDR2 SASEGT, per germline. V trimming: 6 bases; J trimming: 2 bases; junction bases outside the gene matches: 9. CDR3 length: 15 residues.

This clone was observed once. The chain recombines TRBV19 with TRBJ1-2, with 8 bases aligning to TRBD1. V gave up 7 bases and J gave up 7 bases; unmatched junction bases: 2. CDR1 and CDR2 from the germline V gene are LNHDA and SQIVND (reference sequence). CDR3 length: 11 amino acids. The CDR3 is CASTGGPGYTF. CDR3 DNA sequence: TGTGCCAGTACAGGGGGCCCTGGCTACACCTTC.

This clone occurred a few times. J is TRBJ2-2 and V is TRBV7-9; D is possibly TRBD1 (5 bases). The germline V gene encodes CDR1 SEHNR and CDR2 FQNEAQ (reference sequence). The CDR3 is 15 residues long. V was clipped by 5 bases and J by 4 bases, with 14 bases between them. CDR3 nucleotide sequence: TGTGCCAGCAGCCCAGTGTTAGGGGTCACCGGGGAGCTGTTTTTT. Translating it yields CASSPVLGVTGELFF.

This clone was observed once. This chain links TRBV4-1 with TRBJ2-4; TRBD2 matches 7 bases. V lost 5 bases, J lost 5 bases, and 9 bases stayed unmatched. The germline gives CDR1 MGHRA, CDR2 YSYEKL. There are 15 residues in the CDR3. For the CDR3, the DNA is TGCGCCAGCAGCAATAAGGGGAGGGGCGAAAACATTCAGTACTTC. It is translated as CASSNKGRGENIQYF.

CDR3: CASSPRDRAYEQYF. DNA for the CDR3: TGTGCCAGCTCACCTCGGGACAGGGCCTACGAGCAGTACTTC. The V and J genes are TRBV18 and TRBJ2-7, with 9 positions matching TRBD1. This CDR3 is 14 amino acids long. The germline gives CDR1 KGHSH, CDR2 LQKENI. With 3 bases clipped from V and 2 bases from J, the junction kept 2 bases outside the gene matches.

The genes are TRBV5-1 and TRBJ2-7; possibly TRBD1 for D (5 bases). The CDR3 has 12 residues. Trimming removed 5 bases at V and 5 bases at J, with 11 bases between. Germline V CDR1 and CDR2: SGHRS, YFSETQ. The CDR3 sequence: CASRTGLNEQYF. DNA for the CDR3: TGCGCCAGCAGAACAGGCTTGAACGAGCAGTACTTC.

This chain connects TRBV12-5 to TRBJ1-1, with 8 bases matching TRBD1. Losses at the gene ends were 2 bases for V and 6 bases for J; bases not matched to a gene: 8. The CDR3 spans 15 residues. Germline V gene sequence: CDR1 LGHNT, CDR2 FRNRAP. CDR3 sequence: CASGLPSRQGPEAFF. The CDR3 nucleotides read TGTGCTAGTGGTTTGCCATCCCGACAGGGGCCTGAAGCTTTCTTT.

The genes are TRBV6-5 and TRBJ1-5; unclear D gene. Germline CDR1 reads MNHEY; CDR2 reads SVGAGI. V was trimmed by 5 bases and J by 2 bases, leaving 13 bases between them. This CDR3 has 15 amino acids. CDR3 sequence reads: CASSPGVQGNQPQHF. CDR3 in DNA: TGTGCCAGCAGTCCCGGGGTCCAGGGCAATCAGCCCCAGCATTTT.

The rearrangement joins TRBV6-1 to TRBJ2-5, with 8 bases matching TRBD2. Per the germline V gene, CDR1 is MNHNS and CDR2 is SASEGT. The V segment lost 4 bases and the J segment 2 bases; nucleotides outside the gene matches: 3. This CDR3 comprises 14 residues. CDR3 DNA: TGTGCCAGCAGTGCCCGGGGGGGGCAAGAGACCCAGTACTTC. This gives the protein CASSARGGQETQYF.

This sequence joins TRBV4-2 and TRBJ1-3, with 9 bases lining up with TRBD1. V trimming: 5 bases; J trimming: 1 base; junction bases outside the gene matches: 9. Germline V gene data show CDR1 as LGHNA and CDR2 as YNFKEQ. The CDR3 consists of 17 residues. This CDR3 reads CASSTHGQGISGNTIYF. The DNA for the CDR3 is TGTGCCAGCAGCACCCACGGACAGGGGATTTCTGGAAACACCATATATTTT.

The chain is built from TRBV11-2 and TRBJ1-2; 9 nucleotides line up with TRBD1. In germline, CDR1 is SGHAT, CDR2 FQNNGV. The CDR3 is 13 residues long. With V trimmed by 3 bases and J by 5 bases, 1 base remained unmatched. The CDR3 DNA sequence: TGTGCCAGCAGCTTTGGGACAGGGTATGGCTACACCTTC. Translation gives CASSFGTGYGYTF.

This clone occurred once. The V call is TRBV10-3, the J call TRBJ1-2; no clear D gene. Trimming stripped 3 bases from V and 4 bases from J, with 9 bases between. This CDR3 is 13 amino acids long. The V gene's germline CDR1 is ENHRY and CDR2 SYGVKD. The CDR3 region is CAISEPPSYGYTF. The CDR3 coding sequence is TGTGCCATCAGTGAACCACCGAGCTATGGCTACACCTTC.

This sequence joins TRBV10-3 and TRBJ1-3; no reliable D call. V lost 6 bases and J lost 0, with 6 bases in between. The germline CDR1 and CDR2 sequences are ENHRY and SYGVKD. The CDR3 covers 13 residues. CDR3 sequence reads: CAIRQDSGNTIYF. DNA for the CDR3: TGTGCCATCAGGCAGGACTCTGGAAACACCATATATTTT.

The chain links TRBV30 to TRBJ2-7; 7 bases fit TRBD1. J gave up 5 bases and V 2 bases, and 9 bases lay outside the gene matches. The CDR3 length is 14 residues. The germline V gene encodes CDR1 GTSNPN and CDR2 SVGIG (reference sequence). Here the CDR3 DNA reads TGTGCCTGGAGTCTGGCAGGGGGTTGGGACGAGCAGTACTTC. Translated: CAWSLAGGWDEQYF. The variable domain in full, with the rest retrieved from reference TRBV30 and TRBJ2-7, is SQTIHQWPATLVQPVGSPLSLECTVEGTSNPNLYWYRQAAGRGLQLLFYSVGIGQISSEVPQNLSASRPQDRQFILSSKKLLLSDSGFYLCAWSLAGGWDEQYFGPGTRLTVT.

This sequence joins TRBV19 and TRBJ2-3; D perhaps matches TRBD2 (5 bases). There are 17 residues in the CDR3. The ends were cut back, 5 bases at V and 0 bases at J, with 18 bases in the middle. Germline V gene lookup returns CDR1 LNHDA and CDR2 SQIVND (reference sequence). The CDR3 sequence is CASSQIRGALSTDTQYF. CDR3 coding DNA: TGTGCCAGTAGTCAAATCCGGGGAGCCCTTAGCACAGATACGCAGTATTTT.

This chain connects TRBV7-2 to TRBJ2-1; TRBD2 matches at 12 bases. This CDR3 region has 15 residues. Germline V CDR1 and CDR2: SGHTA, FQGNSA. The V segment lost 5 bases and the J segment 4 bases; nucleotides outside the gene matches: 3. CDR3 region: CASSLGTSGYNEQFF. CDR3 nucleotide sequence: TGTGCCAGCAGCCTCGGGACTAGCGGGTACAATGAGCAGTTCTTC.